This TCR beta chain originates from a study of blood T cell repertoires in COVID-19. Study overall: Acute and convalescent COVID-19 samples came from the United States, Italy and Spain. PBMCs, B-cell-depleted T cells, or T cells were the source of the cDNA or gDNA that made up the material.

Trimming shortened V by 5 bases and J by 4 bases, and 14 bases separated the two germline ends. Germline loops: CDR1 GTSNPN, CDR2 SVGIG (reference sequence). The CDR3 loop spans 13 amino acids. As originally analysed: Amplified reference gene primers provided the basis for estimating nucleated cell counts. Assay used: immunoSEQ multiplex PCR; TCRdb lists only in-frame clones, some missing. V, J and clone size are taken as reported in that table, and D and trimming were inferred from the DNA itself. The table has roughly 120,000 clones, around nine tenths seen once; the top ten hold approximately 3.3%.

The sample consisted of peripheral blood. The V call is TRBV30, the J call TRBJ1-1; D may be TRBD1 (6 bases). The sequence came from a woman aged 45-60 years with acute or convalescent COVID-19. The CDR3 here is CAWLQGGSTEAFF. For the CDR3, the DNA is TGTGCCTGGTTACAGGGAGGGTCCACTGAAGCTTTCTTT.